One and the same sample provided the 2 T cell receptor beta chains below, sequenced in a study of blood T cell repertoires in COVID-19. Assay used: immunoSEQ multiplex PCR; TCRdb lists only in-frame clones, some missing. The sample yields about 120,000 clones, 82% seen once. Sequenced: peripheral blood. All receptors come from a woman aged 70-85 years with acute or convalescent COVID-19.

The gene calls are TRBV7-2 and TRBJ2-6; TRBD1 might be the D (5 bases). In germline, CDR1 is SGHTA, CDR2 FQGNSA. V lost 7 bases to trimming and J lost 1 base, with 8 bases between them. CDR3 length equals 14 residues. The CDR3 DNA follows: TGTGCCAGCAAACCAGGGTCTGGGGCCAACGTCCTGACTTTC. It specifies CASKPGSGANVLTF.

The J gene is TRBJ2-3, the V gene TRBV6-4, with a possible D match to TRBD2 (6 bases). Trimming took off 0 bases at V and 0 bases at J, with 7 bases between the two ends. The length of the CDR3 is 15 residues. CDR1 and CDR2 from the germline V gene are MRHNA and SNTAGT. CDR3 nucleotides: TGTGCCAGCAGTGACTCTGGGGGGAGCACAGATACGCAGTATTTT. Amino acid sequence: CASSDSGGSTDTQYF.